A few counts support the clone carrying this T cell receptor (beta chain). This entry belongs to a study of blood T cell repertoires in COVID-19. Study as a whole: Collection of acute and convalescent COVID-19 samples took place in the United States, Italy and Spain. T cells, B-cell-depleted T cells, or PBMCs provided the cDNA or gDNA that served as material.

As processed by the authors: Reference gene primers were amplified, and this amplification served to estimate nucleated cell counts. Libraries were prepared by immunoSEQ multiplex PCR; TCRdb keeps only in-frame clonotypes and omits some of them. From that table come the V and J calls and clone size; the DNA was used to work out D and trimming. The table includes 150,000 to 200,000 clones, 80% to 85% detected once. The CDR3 extends over 12 amino acids. V was clipped by 4 bases and J by 10 bases, with 13 bases between them. Per germline, CDR1 SGHAT and CDR2 FQNNGV. This sequence originates from a woman in her twenties or thirties with acute or convalescent COVID-19. The sequenced sample was peripheral blood. The chain uses TRBV11-2 and TRBJ1-1; D uncertain. The CDR3 region is CASSSTGKRAFF. The CDR3 DNA follows: TGTGCCAGCAGCTCGACCGGGAAAAGAGCTTTCTTT.